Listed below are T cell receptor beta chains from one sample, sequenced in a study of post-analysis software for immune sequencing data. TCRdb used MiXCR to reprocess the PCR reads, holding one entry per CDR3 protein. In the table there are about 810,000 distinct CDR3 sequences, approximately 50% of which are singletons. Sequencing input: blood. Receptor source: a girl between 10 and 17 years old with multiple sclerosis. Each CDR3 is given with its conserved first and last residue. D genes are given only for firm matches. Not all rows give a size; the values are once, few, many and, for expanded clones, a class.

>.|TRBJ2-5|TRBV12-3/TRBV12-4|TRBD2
CASSPSGGIQYF
TGTGCCAGCAGTCCTAGCGGGGGAATCCAGTACTTC
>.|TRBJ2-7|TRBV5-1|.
CASSSPGDTYEQYF
TGCGCCAGCAGCTCGCCCGGGGACACCTACGAGCAGTACTTC
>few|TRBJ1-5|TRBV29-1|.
CSVGLQGQPQHF
TGCAGCGTTGGCTTGCAGGGTCAGCCCCAGCATTTT
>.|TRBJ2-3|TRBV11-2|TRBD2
CASSRDGREADTQYF
TGTGCCAGCAGCCGCGACGGGAGGGAGGCAGATACGCAGTATTTT
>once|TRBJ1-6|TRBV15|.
CATSRVRGSSYNSPLHF
TGTGCCACCAGCAGGGTGAGGGGGAGCTCCTATAATTCACCCCTCCACTTT
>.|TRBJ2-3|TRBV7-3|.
CASSLKDVGDRTDGAQYF
TGTGCCAGCAGCTTAAAGGACGTCGGAGACAGGACTGATGGTGCGCAGTATTTT
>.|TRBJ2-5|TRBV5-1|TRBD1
CASSLGRTGVAIQETQYF
TGCGCCAGCAGCTTGGGGCGGACAGGGGTCGCCATCCAAGAGACCCAGTACTTC
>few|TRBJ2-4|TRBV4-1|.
CASSQGGRARDDIQYF
TGCGCCAGCAGCCAAGGAGGCCGGGCGAGGGACGACATTCAGTACTTC
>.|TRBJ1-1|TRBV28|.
CASSFLVGNQNTEAFF
TGTGCCAGCAGTTTCCTTGTGGGGAACCAAAACACTGAAGCTTTCTTT
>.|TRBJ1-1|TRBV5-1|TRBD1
CASSNGQVPNTEAFF
TGCGCCAGCAGCAACGGACAGGTCCCGAACACTGAAGCTTTCTTT
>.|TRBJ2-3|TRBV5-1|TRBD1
CASSSGQGRGTDTQYF
TGCGCCAGCAGCTCAGGACAGGGGAGGGGCACAGATACGCAGTATTTT
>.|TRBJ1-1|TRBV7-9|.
CASNLETGTGTEAFF
TGTGCCAGCAACTTAGAAACGGGGACTGGTACTGAAGCTTTCTTT
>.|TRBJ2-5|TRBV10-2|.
CASQERAGRIQETQYF
TGCGCCAGCCAAGAGAGGGCGGGTAGGATCCAAGAGACCCAGTACTTC
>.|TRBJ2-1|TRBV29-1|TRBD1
CSVERGQGPIYNEQFF
TGCAGCGTTGAAAGGGGACAGGGGCCCATCTACAATGAGCAGTTCTTC
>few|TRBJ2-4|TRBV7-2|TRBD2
CASSSEGRLAGLAKNIQYF
TGTGCCAGCAGCTCCGAGGGTAGACTAGCGGGCCTAGCCAAAAACATTCAGTACTTC
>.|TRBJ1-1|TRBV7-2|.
CASSLVWTLRAEAFF
TGTGCCAGCAGCTTAGTTTGGACACTTCGGGCTGAAGCTTTCTTT
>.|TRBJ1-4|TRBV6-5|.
CASSRRDEKLFF
TGTGCCAGCAGCCGGCGGGATGAAAAACTGTTTTTT
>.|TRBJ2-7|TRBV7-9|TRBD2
CASSLFAGGPYEQYF
TGTGCCAGCAGCTTATTTGCGGGGGGGCCCTACGAGCAGTACTTC